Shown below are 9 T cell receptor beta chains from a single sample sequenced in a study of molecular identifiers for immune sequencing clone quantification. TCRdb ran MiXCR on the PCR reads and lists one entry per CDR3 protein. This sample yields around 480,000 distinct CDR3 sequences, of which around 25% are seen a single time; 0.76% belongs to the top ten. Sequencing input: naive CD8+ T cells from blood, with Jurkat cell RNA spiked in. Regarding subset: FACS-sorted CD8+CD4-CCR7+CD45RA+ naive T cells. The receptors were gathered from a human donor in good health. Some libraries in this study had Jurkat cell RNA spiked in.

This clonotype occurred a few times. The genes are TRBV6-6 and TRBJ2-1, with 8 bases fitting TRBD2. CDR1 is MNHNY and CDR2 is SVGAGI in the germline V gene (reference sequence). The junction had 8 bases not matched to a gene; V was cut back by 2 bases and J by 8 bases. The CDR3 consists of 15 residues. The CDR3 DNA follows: TGTGCCAGCAGTTACGGGACTAGTCAATACTATGAGCAGTTCTTC. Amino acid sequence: CASSYGTSQYYEQFF.

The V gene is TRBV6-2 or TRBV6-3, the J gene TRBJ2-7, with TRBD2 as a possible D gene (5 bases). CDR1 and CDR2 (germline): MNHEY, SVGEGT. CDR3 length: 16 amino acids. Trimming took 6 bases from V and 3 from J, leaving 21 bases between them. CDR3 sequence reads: CASSELGSWRVYEQYF. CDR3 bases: TGTGCCAGCAGCGAACTAGGATCCTGGCGGGTCTACGAGCAGTACTTC.

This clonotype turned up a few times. This CDR3 reads CASSNRDGSNEKLFF. CDR3 sequence (DNA): TGTGCCAGCAGCAATCGGGACGGGAGTAATGAAAAACTGTTTTTT. The chain recombines TRBV9 with TRBJ1-4; D perhaps matches TRBD1 (5 bases). CDR3 length: 15 residues. The V end lost 4 bases, the J end lost 4 bases, and 14 bases lay between the germline ends. Germline V gene sequence: CDR1 SGDLS, CDR2 YYNGEE.

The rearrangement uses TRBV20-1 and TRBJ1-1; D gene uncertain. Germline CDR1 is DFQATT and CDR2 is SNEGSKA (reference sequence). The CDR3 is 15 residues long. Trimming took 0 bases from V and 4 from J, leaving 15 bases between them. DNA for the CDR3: TGCAGTGCTAGAGATCCGCAAGAGGGAGGCACTGAAGCTTTCTTT. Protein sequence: CSARDPQEGGTEAFF.

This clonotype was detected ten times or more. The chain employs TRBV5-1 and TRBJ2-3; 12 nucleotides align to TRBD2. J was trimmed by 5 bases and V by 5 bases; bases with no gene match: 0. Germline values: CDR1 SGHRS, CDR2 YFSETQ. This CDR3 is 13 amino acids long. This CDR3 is CASRLAGGDTQYF. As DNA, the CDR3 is TGCGCCAGCAGACTAGCGGGGGGAGATACGCAGTATTTT.

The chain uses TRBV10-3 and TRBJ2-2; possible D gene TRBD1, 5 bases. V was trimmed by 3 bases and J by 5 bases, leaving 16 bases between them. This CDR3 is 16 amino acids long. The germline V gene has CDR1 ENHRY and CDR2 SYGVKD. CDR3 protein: CAISELGAELTGELFF. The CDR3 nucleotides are TGTGCCATCAGTGAACTTGGGGCAGAATTGACCGGGGAGCTGTTTTTT.

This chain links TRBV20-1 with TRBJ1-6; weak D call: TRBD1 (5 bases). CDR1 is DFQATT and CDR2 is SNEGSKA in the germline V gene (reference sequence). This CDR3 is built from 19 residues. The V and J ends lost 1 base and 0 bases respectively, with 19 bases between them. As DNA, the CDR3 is TGCAGTGCTAGAGTTAGGCCAGGGCTAATGAGCTCCTATAATTCACCCCTCCACTTT. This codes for CSARVRPGLMSSYNSPLHF.

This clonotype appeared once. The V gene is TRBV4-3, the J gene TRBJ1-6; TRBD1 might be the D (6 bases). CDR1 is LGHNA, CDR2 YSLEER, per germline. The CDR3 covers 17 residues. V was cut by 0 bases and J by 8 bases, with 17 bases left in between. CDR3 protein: CASSQDLQGRNDSPLHF. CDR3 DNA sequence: TGCGCCAGCAGCCAAGACCTACAGGGAAGAAATGATTCACCCCTCCACTTT.

CDR3 sequence reads: CASSPGQGVSYNEQFF. The CDR3 DNA reads TGTGCCAGCAGCCCCGGACAGGGGGTCTCCTACAATGAGCAGTTCTTC. The chain joins TRBV11-2 to TRBJ2-1; 10 positions agree with TRBD1. The V gene end was trimmed by 5 bases and the J gene end by 0 bases; junction bases not matched to a gene: 4. CDR3 length: 16 residues. CDR1 is SGHAT and CDR2 is FQNNGV in the germline V gene.